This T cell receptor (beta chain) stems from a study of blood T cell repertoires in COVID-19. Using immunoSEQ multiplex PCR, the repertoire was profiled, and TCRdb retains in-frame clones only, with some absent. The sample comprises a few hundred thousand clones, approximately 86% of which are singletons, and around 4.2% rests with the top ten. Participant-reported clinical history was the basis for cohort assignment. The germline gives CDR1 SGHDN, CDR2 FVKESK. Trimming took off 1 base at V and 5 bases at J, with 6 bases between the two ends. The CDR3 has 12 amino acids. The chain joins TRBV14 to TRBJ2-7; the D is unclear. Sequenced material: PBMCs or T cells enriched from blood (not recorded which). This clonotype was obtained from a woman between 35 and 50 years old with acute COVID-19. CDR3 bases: TGTGCCAGCAGCCAAGTCAGGAACGAGCAGTACTTC. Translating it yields CASSQVRNEQYF.